The entry below gives a single T cell receptor beta chain sequence along with its context. Its antigen remains unknown. The data stem from a study of blood T cells in healthy people across ages. As for the study in general: About one barcoded beta molecule per two T cells was captured by template switching. Study-wide results and limits: Without sorted subsets, naive and antigen-experienced compartments could not be conclusively compared.

Using a J-beta primer mix together with a sample-barcoded 5' primer, a second PCR was run for roughly 6 to 11 cycles. A template-switch adaptor with 12 random nucleotides tagged each cDNA molecule. TCRdb used MiXCR to reprocess the 5' RACE reads, holding one entry per CDR3 protein. This sample carries some 1,500,000 distinct CDR3 sequences, about 42% of them seen once, and the ten largest clones take around 4%. Sequencing input: blood. This TCR was recovered from a woman aged 18-29 years in good health.

The CDR3 DNA sequence: TGTGCCAGCCGGTTCCTTGGACAGGGGATGTACGAGCAGTACTTC. Translated: CASRFLGQGMYEQYF. The chain links TRBV2 to TRBJ2-7; 9 positions agree with TRBD1. The CDR3 runs 15 residues. Germline lookup yields CDR1 SNHLY and CDR2 FYNNEI. V lost 8 bases, J lost 4 bases, and 12 bases stayed unmatched. The whole variable domain, remainder taken from reference TRBV2 and TRBJ2-7, is EPEVTQTPSHQVTQMGQEVILRCVPISNHLYFYWYRQILGQKVEFLVSFYNNEISEKSEIFDDQFSVERPDGSNFTLKIRSTKLEDSAMYFCASRFLGQGMYEQYFGPGTRLTVT.